Presented here are 22 T cell receptor beta chains from one specimen sequenced in a study of T cell changes during pregnancy in multiple sclerosis (dated by TCRdb to between 2017 and 2020). Library generation was performed with the immunoSEQ multiplex PCR assay. TCRdb provides this immuneACCESS table in a form limited to in-frame rearrangements. Some clones are lacking; in checked studies, under half of them reflect an unresolved V gene, and why the rest are absent is not known. The sample profile shows tens of thousands of clones; over 85% of them were found once. More than 2.5% of the sample is taken by the ten largest. Sequenced here: peripheral blood, sampled in the first trimester of pregnancy. These receptors all stem from a female donor in good health, enrolled as a control in a pregnancy study.

The chain uses TRBV6-5 and TRBJ1-2, with no clear D. The length of the CDR3 is 13 residues. V was pared by 2 bases and J by 5 bases, with 9 bases between. Germline CDR1 and CDR2: MNHEY and SVGAGI. The CDR3 loop reads CASSYVEGYGYTF. In DNA form, the CDR3 reads TGTGCCAGCAGTTACGTGGAGGGATATGGCTACACCTTC.

The chain carries TRBV6-5 and TRBJ1-3; 7 positions match TRBD1. CDR3 length equals 14 residues. V lost 6 bases, J lost 1 base, and 3 bases stayed unmatched. Germline CDR1 and CDR2: MNHEY and SVGAGI. CDR3 nucleotide sequence: TGTGCCAGCAGACAGGGGCTTTCTGGAAACACCATATATTTT. Translated, it gives CASRQGLSGNTIYF.

The rearrangement uses TRBV6-5 and TRBJ2-7; a possible D gene is TRBD2 (6 bases). V was clipped by 6 bases and J by 3 bases, with 12 bases between them. Germline CDR1 is MNHEY and CDR2 is SVGAGI. CDR3 length: 13 amino acids. In DNA, the CDR3 is TGTGCCAGCAGAAGGGAGGACCTCTACGAGCAGTACTTC. Amino acid sequence: CASRREDLYEQYF.

The V gene is TRBV20-1, the J gene TRBJ2-7; the D gene is possibly TRBD2 (5 bases). There are 11 residues in the CDR3. Trimming pared 3 bases from V and 7 bases from J, leaving 10 bases between. CDR1 DFQATT and CDR2 SNEGSKA come from the germline V gene (reference sequence). CDR3 DNA sequence: TGCAGTGCTAGGGAGGACCGGGAGCAGTACTTC. Translated, it gives CSAREDREQYF.

This chain links TRBV28 with TRBJ2-1; 10 bases map to TRBD2. The junction had 10 bases not matched to a gene; V was cut back by 6 bases and J by 8 bases. Germline V gene sequence: CDR1 MDHEN, CDR2 SYDVKM. The CDR3 covers 15 residues. CDR3: CASSASGSQGDEQFF. CDR3 bases: TGTGCCAGCAGCGCTAGCGGGAGCCAGGGGGATGAGCAGTTCTTC.

The chain carries TRBV7-6 and TRBJ1-6; 8 bases are shared with TRBD1. There are 18 residues in the CDR3. Unmatched junction bases numbered 9, after V lost 5 bases and J lost 0 bases. The germline CDR1 and CDR2 sequences are SGHVS and FNYEAQ. Here the CDR3 reads CASSPRGQAISYNSPLHF. The CDR3 region has the DNA TGTGCCAGCAGCCCCCGGGGACAGGCGATCTCCTATAATTCACCCCTCCACTTT.

This rearrangement joins TRBV27 to TRBJ1-1; 11 nucleotides line up with TRBD1. CDR3 length: 17 amino acids. V was pared by 2 bases and J by 0 bases, with 5 bases of the junction left unmatched. The germline V gene has CDR1 MNHEY and CDR2 SMNVEV (reference sequence). In DNA, the CDR3 is TGTGCCAGCAGTTTACATCGGACAGGGGGCCTGAACACTGAAGCTTTCTTT. Its translation: CASSLHRTGGLNTEAFF.

This rearrangement joins TRBV7-2 to TRBJ1-2; weak D call: TRBD1 (5 bases). Trimming left V 1 base short and J 8 bases short, with 26 bases between. CDR3 length equals 18 residues. Germline CDR1 reads SGHTA; CDR2 reads FQGNSA. The CDR3 DNA reads TGTGCCAGCAGCTTAGAGGGTACAGGTAGGAATATCATGAGCGGCTACACCTTC. Its translation: CASSLEGTGRNIMSGYTF. The variable domain in full, with the rest retrieved from reference TRBV7-2 and TRBJ1-2, is GAGVSQSPSNKVTEKGKDVELRCDPISGHTALYWYRQSLGQGLEFLIYFQGNSAPDKSGLPSDRFSAERTGGSVSTLTIQRTQQEDSAVYLCASSLEGTGRNIMSGYTFGSGTRLTVV.

The chain couples TRBV6-1 to TRBJ1-2, with D maybe TRBD1 (6 bases). This CDR3 region has 15 residues. The germline V and J ends were trimmed by 2 bases and 7 bases, with 17 bases remaining between them. CDR1 and CDR2 from the germline V gene are MNHNS and SASEGT. This chain's CDR3 is CASSENLVQGGGYTF. Here the CDR3 DNA reads TGTGCCAGCAGTGAAAACCTGGTACAGGGTGGTGGCTACACCTTC.

The chain carries TRBV2 and TRBJ2-3; 8 bases map to TRBD2. CDR3 length equals 15 residues. Losses at the gene ends were 7 bases for V and 1 base for J; bases not matched to a gene: 7. The germline V gene encodes CDR1 SNHLY and CDR2 FYNNEI. This CDR3 is CASNALSGGTDTQYF. CDR3 coding DNA: TGTGCCAGCAACGCCCTTAGCGGGGGCACAGATACGCAGTATTTT.

The rearrangement links TRBV7-9 to TRBJ2-2, with a possible D match to TRBD2 (5 bases). CDR1 is SEHNR, CDR2 FQNEAQ, per germline (reference sequence). Trimming removed 5 bases at V and 6 bases at J, with 10 bases between. CDR3 length: 13 residues. The CDR3 sequence: CASSPVGAGELFF. In DNA, the CDR3 is TGTGCCAGCAGCCCAGTGGGAGCCGGGGAGCTGTTTTTT.

The rearrangement joins TRBV6-6 to TRBJ2-4, with D unclear. The CDR3 extends over 14 amino acids. Germline V CDR1 and CDR2: MNHNY, SVGAGI (reference sequence). The V end lost 5 bases, the J end lost 0 bases, and 8 bases lay between the germline ends. The CDR3 DNA is TGTGCCAGCAGTGTGACTCTAGCCAAAAACATTCAGTACTTC. Amino acids: CASSVTLAKNIQYF.

The CDR3 region is CASTGTLTYEQYF. CDR3 DNA: TGTGCCAGCACCGGGACATTAACCTACGAGCAGTACTTC. V is TRBV11-3 and J is TRBJ2-7; tentative D call: TRBD1 (6 bases). Trimming removed 7 bases from V and 2 bases from J, with 12 bases in between. Germline-derived CDR1 and CDR2 are SGHNT and YENEEA. The CDR3 contains 13 residues. Full variable domain (remainder filled in from reference TRBV11-3 and TRBJ2-7): EAGVVQSPRYKIIEKKQPVAFWCNPISGHNTLYWYLQNLGQGPELLIRYENEEAVDDSQLPKDRFSAERLKGVDSTLKIQPAELGDSAVYLCASTGTLTYEQYFGPGTRLTVT.

The V call is TRBV7-6, the J call TRBJ2-2; D is uncertain. The ends were cut back, 5 bases at V and 0 bases at J, with 13 bases in the middle. Germline lookup yields CDR1 SGHVS and CDR2 FNYEAQ. This CDR3 contains 16 residues. DNA for the CDR3: TGTGCCAGCAGCCCTGGAACAGATCCGAACACCGGGGAGCTGTTTTTT. This codes for CASSPGTDPNTGELFF.

This rearrangement joins TRBV7-9 to TRBJ2-1; no firm D call. Trimming shortened V by 1 base and J by 4 bases, and 8 bases separated the two germline ends. Germline V lookup: CDR1 SEHNR, CDR2 FQNEAQ (reference sequence). CDR3 length: 14 amino acids. In DNA form, the CDR3 reads TGTGCCAGCAGCTTAGAACAGACATACAATGAGCAGTTCTTC. Protein: CASSLEQTYNEQFF.

The genes are TRBV6-6 and TRBJ2-2; the match to TRBD1 covers 8 bases. CDR1 is MNHNY, CDR2 SVGAGI, per germline (reference sequence). V was pared by 6 bases and J by 3 bases, with 6 bases of the junction left unmatched. This CDR3 contains 15 residues. The CDR3 protein is CASRPPGQDTGELFF. The CDR3 DNA sequence: TGTGCCAGCAGACCCCCGGGACAGGACACCGGGGAGCTGTTTTTT.

CDR3 nucleotide sequence: TGTGCCAGCAGCTTACTGGACTTGTATGGCTACACCTTC. It specifies CASSLLDLYGYTF. The chain recombines TRBV7-9 with TRBJ1-2; no definite D call. V was pared by 2 bases and J by 5 bases, with 9 bases between. Germline values: CDR1 SEHNR, CDR2 FQNEAQ (reference sequence). This CDR3 has 13 residues.

This chain links TRBV4-1 with TRBJ2-2, with 7 nucleotides matching TRBD1. J gave up 6 bases and V 2 bases, and 0 bases lay outside the gene matches. This CDR3 is built from 13 residues. Germline CDR1 and CDR2: MGHRA and YSYEKL. The CDR3 region has the DNA TGCGCCAGCAGCCAACAGGGGGCCGGGGAGCTGTTTTTT. This codes for CASSQQGAGELFF.

The rearrangement links TRBV10-3 to TRBJ1-2; 7 bases align to TRBD1. The CDR3 covers 13 residues. Looked up from germline, CDR1 is ENHRY and CDR2 is SYGVKD. Trimming at V came to 8 bases and at J to 4 bases, leaving 7 bases not matched to a gene. CDR3 bases: TGTGCCATCGGCGAAGGGGGCTTCTATGGCTACACCTTC. Translation: CAIGEGGFYGYTF.

The CDR3 region is CASSQDGQANSPLHF. The DNA of the CDR3 is TGCGCCAGCAGCCAAGATGGGCAGGCAAATTCACCCCTCCACTTT. The J gene is TRBJ1-6, the V gene TRBV4-3; D remains unclear. The germline CDR1 and CDR2 sequences are LGHNA and YSLEER. This CDR3 region has 15 residues. V lost 0 bases and J lost 7, with 10 bases in between.

The rearrangement links TRBV6-5 to TRBJ2-3; the D gene is possibly TRBD1 (7 bases). V lost 6 bases and J lost 3, with 13 bases in between. Per the germline V gene, CDR1 is MNHEY and CDR2 is SVGAGI. The length of the CDR3 is 14 residues. The CDR3 DNA reads TGTGCCAGCAGCAAACAGGGGAGGACAGATACGCAGTATTTT. Translation: CASSKQGRTDTQYF.

V and J are TRBV6-1 and TRBJ2-3; a weak D match, TRBD2 (5 bases). V was shortened by 7 bases and J by 4 bases, with 12 bases between the two germline ends. CDR1 MNHNS and CDR2 SASEGT come from the germline V gene. This CDR3 spans 13 amino acids. The CDR3 sequence is CASKWGAADTQYF. The CDR3 nucleotides read TGTGCCAGCAAGTGGGGAGCAGCAGATACGCAGTATTTT.